The clone carrying this T cell receptor beta chain was seen a handful of times. The data derive from a study of T cells of healthy individuals. TCRdb re-called the 5' RACE reads with MiXCR, one entry per CDR3 protein. The table includes about 63,000 distinct CDR3 sequences, about 17% detected once. The receptor was isolated from a human donor in good health.

The CDR3 loop is CASSPQPGYGYTF. In DNA form, the CDR3 reads TGTGCCAGCAGCCCTCAACCGGGATATGGCTACACCTTC. The genes are TRBV3-1 and TRBJ1-2; D gene ambiguous. V was cut by 4 bases and J by 5 bases, with 11 bases left in between. The CDR3 is made up of 13 amino acids. Germline V lookup: CDR1 LGHDT, CDR2 YNNKEL (reference sequence).